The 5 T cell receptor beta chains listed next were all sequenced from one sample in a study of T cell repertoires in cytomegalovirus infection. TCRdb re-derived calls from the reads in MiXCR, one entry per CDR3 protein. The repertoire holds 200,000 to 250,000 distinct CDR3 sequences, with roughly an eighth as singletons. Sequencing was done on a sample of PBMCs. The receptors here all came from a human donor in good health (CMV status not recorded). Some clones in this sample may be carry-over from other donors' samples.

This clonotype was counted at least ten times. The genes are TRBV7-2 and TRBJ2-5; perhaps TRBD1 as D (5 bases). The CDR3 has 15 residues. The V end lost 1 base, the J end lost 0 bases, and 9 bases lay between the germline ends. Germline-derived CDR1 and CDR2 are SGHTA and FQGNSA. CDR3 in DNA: TGTGCCAGCAGCTTAGTGGCGGACAACCAAGAGACCCAGTACTTC. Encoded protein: CASSLVADNQETQYF.

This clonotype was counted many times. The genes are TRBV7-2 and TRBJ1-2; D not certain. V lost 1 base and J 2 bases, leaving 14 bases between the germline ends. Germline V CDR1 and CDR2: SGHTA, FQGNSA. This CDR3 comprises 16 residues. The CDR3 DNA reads TGTGCCAGCAGCTTAGGCCGAGGTGCAGCCAACTATGGCTACACCTTC. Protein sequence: CASSLGRGAANYGYTF.

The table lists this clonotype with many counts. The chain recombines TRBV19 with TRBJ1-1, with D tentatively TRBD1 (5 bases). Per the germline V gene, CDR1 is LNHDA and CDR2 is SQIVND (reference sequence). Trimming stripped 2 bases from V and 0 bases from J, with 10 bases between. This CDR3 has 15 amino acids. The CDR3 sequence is CASSIPGPLNTEAFF. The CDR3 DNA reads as TGTGCCAGTAGTATACCGGGACCCTTGAACACTGAAGCTTTCTTT.

CDR3 residues: CASSLQSGVSYNEQFF. In nucleotides, the CDR3 is TGTGCCAGCAGCTTACAAAGCGGAGTCTCCTACAATGAGCAGTTCTTC. The gene calls are TRBV7-6 and TRBJ2-1; the D gene is possibly TRBD2 (5 bases). The germline V and J ends were trimmed by 2 bases and 0 bases, with 11 bases remaining between them. The V gene's germline CDR1 is SGHVS and CDR2 FNYEAQ. The CDR3 consists of 16 residues.

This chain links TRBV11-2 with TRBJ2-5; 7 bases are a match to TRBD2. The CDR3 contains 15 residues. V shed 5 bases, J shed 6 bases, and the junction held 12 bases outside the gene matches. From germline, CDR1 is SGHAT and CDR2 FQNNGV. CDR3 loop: CASSGDYSPMQTQYF. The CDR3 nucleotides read TGTGCCAGCAGCGGGGACTATTCCCCAATGCAGACCCAGTACTTC.